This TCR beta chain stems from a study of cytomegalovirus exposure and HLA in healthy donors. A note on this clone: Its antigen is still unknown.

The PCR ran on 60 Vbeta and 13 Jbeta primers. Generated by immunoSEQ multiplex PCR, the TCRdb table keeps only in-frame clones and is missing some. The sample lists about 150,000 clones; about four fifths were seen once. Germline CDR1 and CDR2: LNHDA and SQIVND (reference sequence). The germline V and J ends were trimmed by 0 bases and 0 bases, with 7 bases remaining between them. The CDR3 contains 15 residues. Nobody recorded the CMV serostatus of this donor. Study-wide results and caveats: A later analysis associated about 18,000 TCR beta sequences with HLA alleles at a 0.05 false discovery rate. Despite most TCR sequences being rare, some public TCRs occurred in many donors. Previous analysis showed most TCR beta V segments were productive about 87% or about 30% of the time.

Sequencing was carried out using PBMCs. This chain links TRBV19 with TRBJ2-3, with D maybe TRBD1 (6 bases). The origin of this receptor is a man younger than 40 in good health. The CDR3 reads CASSIEGASTDTQYF. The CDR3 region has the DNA TGTGCCAGTAGTATAGAGGGGGCAAGCACAGATACGCAGTATTTT.